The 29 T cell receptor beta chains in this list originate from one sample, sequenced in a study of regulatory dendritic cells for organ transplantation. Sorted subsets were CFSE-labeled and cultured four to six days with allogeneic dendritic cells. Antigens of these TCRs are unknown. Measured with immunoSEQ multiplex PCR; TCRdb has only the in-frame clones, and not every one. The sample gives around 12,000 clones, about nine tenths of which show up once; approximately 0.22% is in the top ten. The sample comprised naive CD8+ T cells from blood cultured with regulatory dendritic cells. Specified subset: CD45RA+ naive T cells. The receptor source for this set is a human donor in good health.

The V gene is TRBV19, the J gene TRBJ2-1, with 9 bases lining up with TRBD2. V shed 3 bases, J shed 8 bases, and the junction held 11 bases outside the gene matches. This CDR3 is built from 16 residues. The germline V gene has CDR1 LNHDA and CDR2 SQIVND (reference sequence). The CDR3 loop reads CASSMDPGLARDEQFF. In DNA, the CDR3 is TGTGCCAGTAGTATGGATCCGGGACTAGCTCGCGATGAGCAGTTCTTC.

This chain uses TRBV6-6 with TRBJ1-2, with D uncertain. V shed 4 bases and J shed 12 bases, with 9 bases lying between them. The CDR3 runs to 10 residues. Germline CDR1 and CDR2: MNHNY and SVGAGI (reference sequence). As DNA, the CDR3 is TGTGCCAGCAGTTCGGGCTCGCACACCTTC. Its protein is CASSSGSHTF.

The CDR3 is CASSWGLAGDEQYF. Written as DNA, the CDR3 is TGCGCCAGCAGCTGGGGGCTAGCGGGAGACGAGCAGTACTTC. The rearrangement joins TRBV5-1 to TRBJ2-7, with TRBD2 matching 10 bases. Looked up from germline, CDR1 is SGHRS and CDR2 is YFSETQ. V trimming: 3 bases; J trimming: 5 bases; junction bases outside the gene matches: 5. The CDR3 is 14 residues long.

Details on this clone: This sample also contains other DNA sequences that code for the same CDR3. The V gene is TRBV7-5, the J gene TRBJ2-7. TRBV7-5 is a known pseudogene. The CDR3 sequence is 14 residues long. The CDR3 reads CARSLWGAGYEQYF. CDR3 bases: TGTGCCAGAAGCTTATGGGGGGCGGGTTACGAGCAGTACTTC.

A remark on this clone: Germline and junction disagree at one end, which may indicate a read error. This CDR3 reads CASGQEWDNQPQHF. CDR3 nucleotide sequence: TGCGCCAGCGGCCAAGAATGGGACAATCAGCCCCAGCATTTT. The chain has TRBV4-3 and TRBJ1-5; D not resolved. This CDR3 has 14 amino acids. Germline loops: CDR1 LGHNA, CDR2 YSLEER.

CDR3 coding DNA: TGCAGGGACAGGGCTGGAAACACCATATATTTT. The encoded protein is CRDRAGNTIYF. The chain is built from TRBV20-1 and TRBJ1-3, with 8 bases that match TRBD1. CDR1 is DFQATT, CDR2 SNEGSKA, per germline (reference sequence). The CDR3 extends over 11 amino acids.

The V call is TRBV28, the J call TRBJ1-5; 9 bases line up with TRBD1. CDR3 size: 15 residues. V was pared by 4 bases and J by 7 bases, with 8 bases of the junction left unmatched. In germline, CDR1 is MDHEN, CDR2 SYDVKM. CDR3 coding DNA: TGTGCCAGCAGTTCAATAGACAGGGGGACACAGCCCCAGCATTTT. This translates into CASSSIDRGTQPQHF. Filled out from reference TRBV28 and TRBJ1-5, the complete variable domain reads DVKVTQSSRYLVKRTGEKVFLECVQDMDHENMFWYRQDPGLGLRLIYFSYDVKMKEKGDIPEGYSVSREKKERFSLILESASTNQTSMYLCASSSIDRGTQPQHFGDGTRLSIL.

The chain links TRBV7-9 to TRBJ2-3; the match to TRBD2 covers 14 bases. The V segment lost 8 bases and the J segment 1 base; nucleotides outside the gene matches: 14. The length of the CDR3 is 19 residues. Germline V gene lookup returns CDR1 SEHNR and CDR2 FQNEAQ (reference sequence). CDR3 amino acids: CASSAPGLAGVSGTDTQYF. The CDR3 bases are TGTGCCAGCTCCGCTCCGGGACTAGCGGGGGTATCAGGCACAGATACGCAGTATTTT.

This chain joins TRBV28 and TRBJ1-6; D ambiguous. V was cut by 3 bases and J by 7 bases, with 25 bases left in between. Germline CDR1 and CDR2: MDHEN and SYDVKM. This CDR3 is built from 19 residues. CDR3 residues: CASSFAPTLRGLRNSPLHF. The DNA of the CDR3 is TGTGCCAGCAGTTTCGCACCGACACTGCGGGGTCTCCGCAATTCACCCCTCCACTTT.

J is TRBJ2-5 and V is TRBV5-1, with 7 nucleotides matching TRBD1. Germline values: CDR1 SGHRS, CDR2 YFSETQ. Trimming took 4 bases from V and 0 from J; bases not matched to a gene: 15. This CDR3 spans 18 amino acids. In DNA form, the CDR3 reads TGCGCCAGCAGCCCTACCGTACCGGGACAGAGATACCAAGAGACCCAGTACTTC. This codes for CASSPTVPGQRYQETQYF.

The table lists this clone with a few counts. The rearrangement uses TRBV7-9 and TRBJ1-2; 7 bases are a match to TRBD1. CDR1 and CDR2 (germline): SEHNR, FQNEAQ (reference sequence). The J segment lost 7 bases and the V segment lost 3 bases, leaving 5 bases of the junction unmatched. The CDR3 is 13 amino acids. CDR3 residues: CASSFGTVRGYTF. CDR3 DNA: TGTGCCAGCAGCTTTGGGACAGTCCGTGGCTACACCTTC.

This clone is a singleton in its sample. The CDR3: CASSYSTDPRGLFF. The CDR3 DNA is TGTGCCAGCAGTTACTCCACGGACCCCCGAGGCTTGTTTTTT. The V gene is TRBV6-5, the J gene TRBJ1-4; no firm D call. Germline V gene lookup returns CDR1 MNHEY and CDR2 SVGAGI. V dropped 0 bases and J dropped 15 bases, with 17 bases sitting between them. This CDR3 is built from 14 residues.

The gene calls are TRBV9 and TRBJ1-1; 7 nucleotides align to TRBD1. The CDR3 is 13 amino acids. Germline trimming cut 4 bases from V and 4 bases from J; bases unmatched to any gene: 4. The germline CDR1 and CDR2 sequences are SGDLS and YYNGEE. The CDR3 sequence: CASSPDRVTEAFF. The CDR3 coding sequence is TGTGCCAGCAGCCCCGACAGGGTCACTGAAGCTTTCTTT.

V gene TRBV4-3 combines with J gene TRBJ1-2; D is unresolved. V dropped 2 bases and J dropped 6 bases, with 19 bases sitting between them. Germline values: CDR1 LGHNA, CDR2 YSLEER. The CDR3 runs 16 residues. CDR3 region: CASSQLLANSGHGYTF. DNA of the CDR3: TGCGCCAGCAGCCAATTATTGGCTAACTCAGGACATGGCTACACCTTC.

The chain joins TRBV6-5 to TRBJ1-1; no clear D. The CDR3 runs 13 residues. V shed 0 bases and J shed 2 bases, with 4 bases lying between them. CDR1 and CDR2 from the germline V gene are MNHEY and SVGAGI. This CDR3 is CASSYSYNTEAFF. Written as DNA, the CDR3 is TGTGCCAGCAGTTACTCTTACAACACTGAAGCTTTCTTT.

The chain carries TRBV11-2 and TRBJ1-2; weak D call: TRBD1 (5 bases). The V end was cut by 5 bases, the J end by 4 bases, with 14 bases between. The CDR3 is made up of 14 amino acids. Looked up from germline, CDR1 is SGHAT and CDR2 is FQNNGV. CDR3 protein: CASSAGGMVYGYTF. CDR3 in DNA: TGTGCCAGCAGCGCGGGGGGAATGGTCTATGGCTACACCTTC. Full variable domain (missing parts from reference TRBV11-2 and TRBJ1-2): EAGVAQSPRYKIIEKRQSVAFWCNPISGHATLYWYQQILGQGPKLLIQFQNNGVVDDSQLPKDRFSAERLKGVDSTLKIQPAKLEDSAVYLCASSAGGMVYGYTFGSGTRLTVV.

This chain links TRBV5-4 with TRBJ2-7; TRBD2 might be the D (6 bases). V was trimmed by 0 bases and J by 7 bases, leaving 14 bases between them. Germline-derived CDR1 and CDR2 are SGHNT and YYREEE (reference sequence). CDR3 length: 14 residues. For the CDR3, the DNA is TGTGCCAGCAGCTTGGCCGGGGGTCCGGGGGAGCAGTACTTC. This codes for CASSLAGGPGEQYF.

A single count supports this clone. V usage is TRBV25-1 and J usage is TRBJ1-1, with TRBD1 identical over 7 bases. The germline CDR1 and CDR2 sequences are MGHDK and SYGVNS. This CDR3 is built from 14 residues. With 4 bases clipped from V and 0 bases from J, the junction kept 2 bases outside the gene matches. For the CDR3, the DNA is TGTGCCAGCAGTGTGACAGGGTTGAACACTGAAGCTTTCTTT. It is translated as CASSVTGLNTEAFF. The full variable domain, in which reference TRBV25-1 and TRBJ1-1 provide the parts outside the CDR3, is EADIYQTPRYLVIGTGKKITLECSQTMGHDKMYWYQQDPGMELHLIHYSYGVNSTEKGDLSSESTVSRIRTEHFPLTLESARPSHTSQYLCASSVTGLNTEAFFGQGTRLTVV.

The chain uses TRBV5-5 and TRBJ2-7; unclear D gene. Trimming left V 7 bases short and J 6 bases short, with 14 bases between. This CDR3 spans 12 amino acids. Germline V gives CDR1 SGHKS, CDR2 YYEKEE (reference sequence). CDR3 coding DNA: TGTGCCAGCGACGGGCCCACCCCCGAGCAGTACTTC. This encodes CASDGPTPEQYF.

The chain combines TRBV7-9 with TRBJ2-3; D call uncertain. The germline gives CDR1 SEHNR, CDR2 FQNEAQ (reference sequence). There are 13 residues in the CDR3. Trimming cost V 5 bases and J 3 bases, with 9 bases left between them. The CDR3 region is CASSKDPTDTQYF. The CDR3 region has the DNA TGTGCCAGCAGCAAGGACCCAACAGATACGCAGTATTTT.

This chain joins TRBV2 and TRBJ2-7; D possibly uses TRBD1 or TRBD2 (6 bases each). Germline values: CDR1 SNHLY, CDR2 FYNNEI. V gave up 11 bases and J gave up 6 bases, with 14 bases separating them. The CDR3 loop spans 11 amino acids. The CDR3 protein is CAQVGGREQYF. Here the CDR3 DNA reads TGTGCCCAGGTGGGGGGCCGCGAGCAGTACTTC.

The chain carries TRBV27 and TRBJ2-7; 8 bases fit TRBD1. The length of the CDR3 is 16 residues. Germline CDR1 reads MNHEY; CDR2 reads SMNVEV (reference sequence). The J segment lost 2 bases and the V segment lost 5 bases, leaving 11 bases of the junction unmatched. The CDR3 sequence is CASSVLGQARTYEQYF. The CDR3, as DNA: TGTGCCAGCAGTGTACTGGGACAGGCCCGTACCTACGAGCAGTACTTC.

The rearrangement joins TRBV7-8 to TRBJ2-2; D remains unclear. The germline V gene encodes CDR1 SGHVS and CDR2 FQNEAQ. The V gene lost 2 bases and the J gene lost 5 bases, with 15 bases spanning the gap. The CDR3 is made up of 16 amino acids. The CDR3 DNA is TGTGCCAGCAGCTTAAGAAAGATCCCCCTTACCGGGGAGCTGTTTTTT. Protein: CASSLRKIPLTGELFF.

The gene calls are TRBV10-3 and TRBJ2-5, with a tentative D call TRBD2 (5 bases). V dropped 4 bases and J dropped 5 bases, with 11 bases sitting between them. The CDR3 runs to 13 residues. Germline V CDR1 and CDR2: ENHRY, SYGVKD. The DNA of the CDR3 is TGTGCCATCAGTGGGGCTAGCTTGGAGACCCAGTACTTC. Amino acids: CAISGASLETQYF.

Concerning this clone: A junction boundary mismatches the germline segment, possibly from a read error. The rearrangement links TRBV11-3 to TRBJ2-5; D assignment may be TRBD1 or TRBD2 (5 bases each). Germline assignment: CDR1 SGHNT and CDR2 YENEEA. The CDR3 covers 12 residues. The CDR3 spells CASSFPRGRPNF. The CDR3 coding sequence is TGTGCCAGCAGCTTTCCTCGGGGCAGGCCGAACTTC.

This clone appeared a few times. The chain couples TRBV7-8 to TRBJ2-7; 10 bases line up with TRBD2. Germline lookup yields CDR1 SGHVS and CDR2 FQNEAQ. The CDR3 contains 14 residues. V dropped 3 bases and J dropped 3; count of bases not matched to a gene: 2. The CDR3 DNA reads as TGTGCCAGCAGCTTCAGACTAGCGGGCTACGAGCAGTACTTC. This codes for CASSFRLAGYEQYF. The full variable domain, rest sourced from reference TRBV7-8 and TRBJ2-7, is GAGVSQSPRYKVAKRGQDVALRCDPISGHVSLFWYQQALGQGPEFLTYFQNEAQLDKSGLPSDRFFAERPEGSVSTLKIQRTQQEDSAVYLCASSFRLAGYEQYFGPGTRLTVT.

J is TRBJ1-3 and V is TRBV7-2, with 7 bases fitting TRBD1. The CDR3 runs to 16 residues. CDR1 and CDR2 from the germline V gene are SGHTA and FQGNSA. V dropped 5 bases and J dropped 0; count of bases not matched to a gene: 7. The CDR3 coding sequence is TGTGCCAGCAGCCCAGGACAGGAGAGCTCTGGAAACACCATATATTTT. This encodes CASSPGQESSGNTIYF.

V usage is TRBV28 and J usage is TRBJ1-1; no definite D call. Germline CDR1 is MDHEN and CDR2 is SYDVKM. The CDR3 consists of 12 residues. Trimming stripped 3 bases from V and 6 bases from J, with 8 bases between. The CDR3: CASSFGSSEAFF. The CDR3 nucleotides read TGTGCCAGCAGTTTCGGGAGCTCTGAAGCTTTCTTT.

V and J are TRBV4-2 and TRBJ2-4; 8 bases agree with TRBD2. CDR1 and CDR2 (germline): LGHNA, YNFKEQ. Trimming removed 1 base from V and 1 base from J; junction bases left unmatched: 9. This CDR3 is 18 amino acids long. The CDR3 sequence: CASSQVIRREAAKNIQYF. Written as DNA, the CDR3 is TGTGCCAGCAGCCAAGTCATTCGGCGGGAGGCTGCCAAAAACATTCAGTACTTC.